Presented here are 3 T cell receptor beta chains from one specimen sequenced in a study of blood T cells in healthy people across ages. Next came a second PCR, run for about 6 to 12 cycles, which used a sample-barcoded 5' primer along with a J-beta primer mix. Each CDR3 protein is one row after TCRdb ran MiXCR on the 5' RACE reads. In the table there are 800,000 to 950,000 distinct CDR3 sequences, about 34% of which are singletons. Sample: blood. These receptor sequences come from a man aged 18 to 35 in good health.

This clonotype came up a few times. CDR3 sequence reads: CASSQDRPGQSSYNSPLHF. The CDR3 DNA reads as TGCGCCAGCAGCCAAGATCGCCCTGGACAGAGCTCCTATAATTCACCCCTCCACTTT. This chain uses TRBV4-3 with TRBJ1-6; perhaps TRBD1 as D (6 bases). CDR1 is LGHNA and CDR2 is YSLEER in the germline V gene. The CDR3 is 19 residues long. Trimming removed 0 bases at V and 0 bases at J, with 15 bases between.

A word on this clonotype: This may arise from a read error, as a much more abundant clone is one base away. The chain uses TRBV20-1 and TRBJ2-5; D is unclear. CDR1 DFQATT and CDR2 SNEGSKA come from the germline V gene (reference sequence). The CDR3 is made up of 10 amino acids. Trimming took 4 bases from V and 5 from J, leaving 5 bases between them. CDR3 residues: CSATYETQYF. The CDR3 nucleotides are TGCAGTGCTACTTACGAGACCCAGTACTTC.

As to this clonotype: Germline is not matched at one junction end, which may reflect a read error. The chain joins TRBV7-2 to TRBJ1-5; D gene unclear. This CDR3 comprises 14 residues. Germline V CDR1 and CDR2: SGHTA, FQGNSA. The CDR3, as DNA: TGTGCCGGCAGCCTAGGGTCGGGCAATCAGCCCCAGCATTTT. This codes for CAGSLGSGNQPQHF.